Below are 23 T cell receptor beta chains sequenced from a single sample in a study of T cells in Graves' hyperthyroidism and ophthalmopathy. Amplification yielded TCR beta CDR3 regions, with RNA transcripts as the source. First-round RT-PCR targeting the TCR CDR3 was performed with the HTBI primer set. TCRdb recomputed calls from the multiplex PCR reads with MiXCR, one row per CDR3 protein. This sample has about 740,000 distinct CDR3 sequences, with 14% found just once. Sequencing was done on a sample of blood. These receptors were obtained from a woman between 18 and 30 years old with Graves' hyperthyroidism.

This clonotype has just a few counts. V gene TRBV29-1 combines with J gene TRBJ2-3; no clear D. The CDR3 has 12 residues. Trimming took 4 bases from V and 0 from J, leaving 5 bases between them. Germline values: CDR1 SQVTM, CDR2 ANQGSEA. The CDR3 sequence: CSVGASTDTQYF. In DNA, the CDR3 is TGCAGCGTTGGGGCTAGCACAGATACGCAGTATTTT.

This clonotype was observed once. The chain couples TRBV27 to TRBJ2-3; weak D call: TRBD2 (6 bases). This CDR3 is built from 19 residues. The germline gives CDR1 MNHEY, CDR2 SMNVEV (reference sequence). Deletions cut 4 bases from V and 9 bases from J, with 32 bases between. CDR3 coding DNA: TGTGCCAGCAGTTCTAAGGCTTGGAGCCGGGACTCACTATACCCAACGCAGTATTTT. This codes for CASSSKAWSRDSLYPTQYF.

The CDR3 is CASSQERGRWNAYTF. The CDR3 nucleotides read TGTGCCAGCAGCCAGGAAAGGGGCAGGTGGAACGCCTACACCTTC. This chain links TRBV14 with TRBJ1-2; the D gene is possibly TRBD1 (5 bases). The V and J ends lost 3 bases and 10 bases respectively, with 21 bases between them. Germline-derived CDR1 and CDR2 are SGHDN and FVKESK. The CDR3 has 15 residues.

This clonotype has at least ten counts. The V gene is TRBV7-3, the J gene TRBJ2-2, with 9 positions matching TRBD1. The germline V gene encodes CDR1 SGHTA and CDR2 FQGTGA. The CDR3 loop spans 15 amino acids. The V segment lost 6 bases and the J segment 4 bases; nucleotides outside the gene matches: 6. Written as DNA, the CDR3 is TGTGCCAGCAGTTCCGGGACAGGGCCCACCGGGGAGCTGTTTTTT. This encodes CASSSGTGPTGELFF.

This clonotype was seen more than once but under ten times. V is TRBV10-3 and J is TRBJ2-3; TRBD2 matches at 8 bases. V lost 7 bases to trimming and J lost 3 bases; unmatched junction nucleotides: 6. The V gene's germline CDR1 is ENHRY and CDR2 SYGVKD. The CDR3 loop spans 14 amino acids. CDR3 protein: CAIKAGGGTDTQYF. DNA of the CDR3: TGTGCCATCAAGGCCGGGGGGGGGACAGATACGCAGTATTTT.

The table lists this clonotype with many counts. V is TRBV3-1 and J is TRBJ2-7; weak D call: TRBD1 (5 bases). The V gene lost 1 base and the J gene lost 0 bases, with 10 bases spanning the gap. Germline-derived CDR1 and CDR2 are LGHDT and YNNKEL (reference sequence). The CDR3 covers 15 residues. The CDR3 loop reads CASSQGTTDSYEQYF. CDR3 bases: TGTGCCAGCAGCCAAGGGACAACCGACTCCTACGAGCAGTACTTC.

J is TRBJ2-5 and V is TRBV12-3 or TRBV12-4; 8 nucleotides agree with TRBD2. This CDR3 has 15 amino acids. Trimming cost V 8 bases and J 5 bases; bases outside gene matches: 13. CDR3: CASLPPGGPRETQYF. Written as DNA, the CDR3 is TGTGCCAGCCTACCCCCGGGAGGGCCTAGGGAGACCCAGTACTTC.

On this clonotype: This could be a read error, since a much larger clone is one nucleotide away. The rearrangement links TRBV10-2 to TRBJ1-1; the D gene is possibly TRBD1 (5 bases). Germline CDR1 and CDR2: WSHSY and SAAADI. The CDR3 has 13 residues. CDR3: CASRLTESTEASF. DNA of the CDR3: TGCGCCAGCAGACTGACAGAATCCACTGAAGCTTCCTTT.

In this sample, this clonotype turned up many times. The rearrangement links TRBV6-2 or TRBV6-3 to TRBJ1-1, with a possible D match to TRBD1 (5 bases). This CDR3 region has 15 residues. In germline, CDR1 is MNHEY, CDR2 SVGEGT. The germline V and J ends were trimmed by 7 bases and 1 base, with 16 bases remaining between them. The CDR3 spells CASTPRGYWNTEAFF. For the CDR3, the DNA is TGTGCCAGCACTCCCCGGGGGTATTGGAACACTGAAGCTTTCTTT.

This clonotype was found many times. The rearrangement links TRBV12-3 or TRBV12-4 to TRBJ2-1; 9 bases map to TRBD2. With 1 base clipped from V and 8 bases from J, the junction kept 6 bases outside the gene matches. The CDR3 covers 15 residues. In DNA, the CDR3 is TGTGCCAGCAGTTTAGGGGGACTAGCCTTCGATGAGCAGTTCTTC. It is translated as CASSLGGLAFDEQFF.

The chain links TRBV29-1 to TRBJ2-3, with 8 nucleotides matching TRBD1. Germline CDR1 reads SQVTM; CDR2 reads ANQGSEA. V gave up 1 base and J gave up 8 bases; unmatched junction bases: 2. CDR3 length equals 12 residues. CDR3 sequence: CSVEADRGTQYF. In DNA, the CDR3 is TGCAGCGTTGAAGCAGACAGGGGTACGCAGTATTTT.

Turning to this clonotype: It may be a read error: a sequence one base away is much more abundant. This chain uses TRBV7-2 with TRBJ2-7, with 9 bases fitting TRBD1. The germline gives CDR1 SGHTA, CDR2 FQGNSA. J gave up 5 bases and V 5 bases, and 10 bases lay outside the gene matches. This CDR3 spans 15 amino acids. As DNA, the CDR3 is TGTGCCAGCAGCCCTGGACAGGGGTTTTCCCACGAGCAGTACTTC. Residues: CASSPGQGFSHEQYF.

This clonotype was recorded a few times. J is TRBJ2-5 and V is TRBV6-2 or TRBV6-3; TRBD2 aligns across 10 bases. The germline CDR1 and CDR2 sequences are MNHEY and SVGEGT. The length of the CDR3 is 15 residues. V lost 6 bases, J lost 2 bases, and 6 bases stayed unmatched. The CDR3 DNA sequence: TGTGCCAGCAGACTCGGACTAGCGGATCAAGAGACCCAGTACTTC. This translates into CASRLGLADQETQYF.

This clonotype was seen many times. V and J are TRBV6-2 or TRBV6-3 and TRBJ2-7; a weak D match, TRBD1 (5 bases). Germline V gene data show CDR1 as MNHEY and CDR2 as SVGEGT. The V gene lost 3 bases and the J gene lost 5 bases, with 8 bases spanning the gap. This CDR3 has 12 residues. The CDR3: CASSYRGDEQYF. The DNA of the CDR3 is TGTGCCAGCAGTTATAGGGGCGACGAGCAGTACTTC.

This clonotype was recorded many times. The rearrangement links TRBV20-1 to TRBJ2-3; D perhaps matches TRBD2 (6 bases). V was cut by 0 bases and J by 6 bases, with 16 bases left in between. This CDR3 contains 15 residues. In germline, CDR1 is DFQATT, CDR2 SNEGSKA (reference sequence). The CDR3 sequence: CSARDWGESADTQYF. Here the CDR3 DNA reads TGCAGTGCTAGAGATTGGGGGGAGAGTGCGGATACGCAGTATTTT.

This clonotype was seen a few times. The chain is built from TRBV29-1 and TRBJ1-2; 7 bases match TRBD1. The CDR3 sequence is 13 residues long. Germline CDR1 reads SQVTM; CDR2 reads ANQGSEA. J gave up 2 bases and V 3 bases, and 3 bases lay outside the gene matches. This CDR3 is CSVDLGGNYGYTF. The CDR3 coding sequence is TGCAGCGTTGACCTAGGGGGCAACTATGGCTACACCTTC.

This clonotype came up many times. V and J are TRBV3-1 and TRBJ1-2; the D is unclear. CDR1 LGHDT and CDR2 YNNKEL come from the germline V gene (reference sequence). V shed 1 base and J shed 0 bases, with 3 bases lying between them. The CDR3 loop spans 13 amino acids. The CDR3 DNA reads as TGTGCCAGCAGCCAAGCGTCTAACTATGGCTACACCTTC. It specifies CASSQASNYGYTF.

The sample holds a few counts of this clonotype. One end of the junction varies from germline; a read error may be responsible. This chain connects TRBV7-3 to TRBJ2-2; D is perhaps TRBD1 or TRBD2 (5 bases each). CDR3 length: 12 amino acids. Germline V gene lookup returns CDR1 SGHTA and CDR2 FQGTGA. The CDR3 spells CASSLVLGELFF. The CDR3 region has the DNA TGTGCCAGCAGCTTAGTTTTGGGGGAGCTGTTCTTT.

This clonotype has a count of ten or more. The chain combines TRBV4-2 with TRBJ2-7; 9 bases are a match to TRBD2. The trim removed 1 base at V and 6 bases at J, leaving 13 bases unmatched. CDR1 is LGHNA and CDR2 is YNFKEQ in the germline V gene. The CDR3 contains 17 residues. CDR3 sequence (DNA): TGTGCCAGCAGCCAAGGAGGCGGACTAGCGAAAGAGGGCGAGCAGTACTTC. It codes for CASSQGGGLAKEGEQYF.

This clonotype was observed a few times. The chain is built from TRBV14 and TRBJ2-1; D possibly corresponds to TRBD2 (6 bases). The CDR3 loop spans 15 amino acids. Trimming shortened V by 2 bases and J by 0 bases, and 8 bases separated the two germline ends. Germline assignment: CDR1 SGHDN and CDR2 FVKESK. CDR3 DNA: TGTGCCAGCAGCCAAATAGCGGTCTCCTACAATGAGCAGTTCTTC. Protein sequence: CASSQIAVSYNEQFF.

This clonotype was seen at least ten times. The chain is built from TRBV7-2 and TRBJ2-1; 8 bases line up with TRBD2. Per the germline V gene, CDR1 is SGHTA and CDR2 is FQGNSA. V lost 11 bases to trimming and J lost 8 bases; unmatched junction nucleotides: 17. The CDR3 has 15 residues. The CDR3 nucleotides read TGTGCCTGTCCTTCGGGACTAGGTATTACGGATGAGCAGTTCTTC. This sequence encodes CACPSGLGITDEQFF.

Only a few counts were recorded for this clonotype. The chain employs TRBV10-3 and TRBJ2-6; the match to TRBD1 covers 8 bases. CDR1 and CDR2 from the germline V gene are ENHRY and SYGVKD. This CDR3 is 17 amino acids long. V was pared by 5 bases and J by 0 bases, with 6 bases of the junction left unmatched. Here the CDR3 DNA reads TGTGCCATCAGTCCAGGGGGCCCCAGCTCTGGGGCCAACGTCCTGACTTTC. It translates to CAISPGGPSSGANVLTF.

This clonotype appeared many times. The V call is TRBV7-9, the J call TRBJ2-1; maybe TRBD1 (5 bases). This CDR3 comprises 14 residues. V was clipped by 3 bases and J by 4 bases, with 10 bases between them. Germline CDR1 SEHNR, CDR2 FQNEAQ (reference sequence). The CDR3 is CASSFPKGYNEQFF. The CDR3 bases are TGTGCCAGCAGCTTCCCAAAGGGGTACAATGAGCAGTTCTTC.